This passage covers 14 T cell receptor beta chains from one sample sequenced in a study of regulatory T cells in long-lasting Graves disease. CDR3-region Arm-PCR and iRepertoire HTBI primers produced the TCR beta libraries. TCRdb re-analysed the multiplex PCR reads in MiXCR, keeping a single row per CDR3 protein. The table lists 350,000 to 400,000 distinct CDR3 sequences, around 16% of them singletons. Indicated time point: newly diagnosed GD, antithyroid drugs for less than 3 months. Isolated PBMC RNA provided the starting material for the TCR library. Source: peripheral blood mononuclear cells (PBMCs), taken at new diagnosis, from a patient treated with antithyroid drugs. These receptors were collected from a female donor with Graves disease.

This clonotype was seen ten or more times. The J gene is TRBJ1-4, the V gene TRBV4-3; a possible D gene is TRBD1 (6 bases). The ends were cut back, 4 bases at V and 4 bases at J, with 10 bases in the middle. CDR3 length equals 14 residues. The germline gives CDR1 LGHNA, CDR2 YSLEER. CDR3 DNA sequence: TGCGCCAGCAGCCCAGAGGGGGGTAATGAAAAACTGTTTTTT. It yields the protein CASSPEGGNEKLFF.

This clonotype was observed many times. V usage is TRBV9 and J usage is TRBJ1-2, with TRBD1 matching 7 bases. There are 14 residues in the CDR3. V trimming: 0 bases; J trimming: 7 bases; junction bases outside the gene matches: 6. Germline V CDR1 and CDR2: SGDLS, YYNGEE. Written as DNA, the CDR3 is TGTGCCAGCAGCGTAGTTTCGCAGGGGGGTGGCTACACCTTC. Translation: CASSVVSQGGGYTF.

This clonotype was picked up many times. The V call is TRBV11-2, the J call TRBJ1-1, with no clear D. V was clipped by 7 bases and J by 1 base, with 13 bases between them. Germline CDR1 and CDR2: SGHAT and FQNNGV. The CDR3 covers 14 residues. The CDR3: CASTLADRNTEAFF. The DNA of the CDR3 is TGTGCCAGCACTCTTGCCGACCGGAACACTGAAGCTTTCTTT.

This clonotype was counted ten times or more. The rearrangement links TRBV20-1 to TRBJ2-7, with TRBD2 matching over 9 bases. The CDR3 contains 14 residues. Germline V CDR1 and CDR2: DFQATT, SNEGSKA (reference sequence). Trimming took 0 bases from V and 4 from J; bases not matched to a gene: 4. The DNA of the CDR3 is TGCAGTGCTAGAGAGACTAGCGGAGGGTACGAGCAGTACTTC. Amino acid sequence: CSARETSGGYEQYF.

At least ten counts were recorded for this clonotype. The CDR3, as DNA: TGCGCCAGTAAACCGGGACAAGTCTCCTACAATGAGCAGTTCTTC. Its protein is CASKPGQVSYNEQFF. The chain is built from TRBV5-1 and TRBJ2-1, with D perhaps TRBD1 (6 bases). Trimming removed 8 bases at V and 0 bases at J, with 15 bases between. Germline V gene data show CDR1 as SGHRS and CDR2 as YFSETQ. The CDR3 has 15 residues.

In its sample, this clonotype was seen many times. This chain links TRBV6-5 with TRBJ2-1; D remains unclear. The ends were cut back, 0 bases at V and 5 bases at J, with 20 bases in the middle. The germline CDR1 and CDR2 sequences are MNHEY and SVGAGI. This CDR3 region has 18 residues. CDR3 amino acids: CASSYSYPDGHLNNEQFF. In DNA, the CDR3 is TGTGCCAGCAGTTACTCTTATCCCGACGGTCACCTTAACAATGAGCAGTTCTTC.

This clonotype turned up a few times. A much larger clone lies a single base off, so this may be a read error. This sequence joins TRBV11-2 and TRBJ1-1, with no clear D. Germline assignment: CDR1 SGHAT and CDR2 FQNNGV. The CDR3 spans 13 residues. CDR3 sequence (DNA): TGTGCCAGCAGCCGACCCATGAACACTGTAGCTTTCTTT. It is translated as CASSRPMNTVAFF.

For this clonotype: A much larger clone sits a single nucleotide away, making a read error possible. This chain connects TRBV7-2 to TRBJ1-2, with 7 bases matching TRBD1. Looked up from germline, CDR1 is SGHTA and CDR2 is FQGNSA. The CDR3 runs 15 residues. DNA of the CDR3: TGTGCCTGCAGCTGGACCACAGGGGCTAACTATGGCTACACCTTC. This gives the protein CACSWTTGANYGYTF. The whole variable domain, remainder taken from reference TRBV7-2 and TRBJ1-2, is GAGVSQSPSNKVTEKGKDVELRCDPISGHTALYWYRQSLGQGLEFLIYFQGNSAPDKSGLPSDRFSAERTGGSVSTLTIQRTQQEDSAVYLCACSWTTGANYGYTFGSGTRLTVV.

This clonotype was observed many times. V gene TRBV5-1 combines with J gene TRBJ2-3; possible D gene TRBD1, 7 bases. V dropped 6 bases and J dropped 0 bases, with 17 bases sitting between them. The germline V gene encodes CDR1 SGHRS and CDR2 YFSETQ. The CDR3 is 16 residues long. The CDR3 sequence: CASMEGAGPSTDTQYF. The CDR3 region has the DNA TGCGCCAGCATGGAGGGGGCAGGGCCTAGCACAGATACGCAGTATTTT.

The CDR3 sequence is CASTSSGSKVEQFF. The CDR3 DNA follows: TGTGCCAGCACCTCTAGCGGGAGTAAGGTTGAGCAGTTCTTC. The chain employs TRBV6-1 and TRBJ2-1, with 10 positions matching TRBD2. Germline assignment: CDR1 MNHNS and CDR2 SASEGT. The V segment lost 7 bases and the J segment 9 bases; nucleotides outside the gene matches: 9. This CDR3 spans 14 amino acids.

This clonotype was seen more than once but under ten times. This chain connects TRBV7-9 to TRBJ2-1, with D possibly TRBD1 on 6 matching bases. V was pared by 4 bases and J by 4 bases, with 14 bases between. This CDR3 spans 15 amino acids. Germline V gene data show CDR1 as SEHNR and CDR2 as FQNEAQ (reference sequence). The CDR3 sequence: CASSSTDRSYNEQFF. In DNA form, the CDR3 reads TGTGCCAGCAGCTCGACGGACAGATCATACAATGAGCAGTTCTTC.

This clonotype was detected ten times or more. The genes are TRBV2 and TRBJ2-3; D is undetermined. The CDR3 is made up of 14 amino acids. Trimming removed 5 bases from V and 0 bases from J, with 9 bases in between. The V gene's germline CDR1 is SNHLY and CDR2 FYNNEI. The CDR3 spells CASSIVRSTDTQYF. CDR3 DNA: TGTGCCAGCAGTATCGTCAGGAGCACAGATACGCAGTATTTT.

This sequence joins TRBV30 and TRBJ2-7; D call uncertain. The DNA end is a closer match to TRBJ1-2, so the J assignment may be wrong. Germline CDR1 and CDR2: GTSNPN and SVGIG (reference sequence). The CDR3 has 11 amino acids. The CDR3 nucleotides are TGTGCCTGGGGCCGACATGATGGCTACACCTTC. Residues: CAWGRHDGYTF.

This clonotype was picked up many times. The chain joins TRBV7-9 to TRBJ1-1; 7 bases agree with TRBD1. With V trimmed by 3 bases and J by 5 bases, 3 bases remained unmatched. This CDR3 is 13 amino acids long. CDR1 is SEHNR, CDR2 FQNEAQ, per germline (reference sequence). This CDR3 is CASSLGQLTEAFF. In nucleotides, the CDR3 is TGTGCCAGCAGCTTGGGACAGCTAACTGAAGCTTTCTTT.